This entry lists 2 T cell receptor beta chains sequenced from one sample in a study of cytomegalovirus exposure and HLA in healthy donors. Measured with immunoSEQ multiplex PCR; TCRdb has only the in-frame clones, and not every one. The sample gives 45,000 to 60,000 clones, more than 80% of which show up once; roughly 5.2% is in the top ten. The sequencing sample was made of PBMCs. The source of these receptors is a young woman in good health and CMV-seronegative.

The chain links TRBV2 to TRBJ2-2; tentative D call: TRBD2 (6 bases). CDR3 length equals 16 residues. Deletions cut 5 bases from V and 1 base from J, with 14 bases between. CDR1 SNHLY and CDR2 FYNNEI come from the germline V gene. Here the CDR3 reads CASSRPGRENTGELFF. The CDR3 DNA reads TGTGCCAGCAGTAGACCCGGGCGGGAGAACACCGGGGAGCTGTTTTTT.

This chain links TRBV7-2 with TRBJ1-4; D is unresolved. The CDR3 loop spans 14 amino acids. V was clipped by 5 bases and J by 7 bases, with 14 bases between them. Germline V lookup: CDR1 SGHTA, CDR2 FQGNSA. The CDR3: CASSQRTGSEKLFF. CDR3 in DNA: TGTGCCAGCAGCCAACGGACCGGGAGTGAAAAACTGTTTTTT.